Following are 30 T cell receptor beta chains from one sample sequenced in a study of human T cells and chemical hapten exposure. As for time point: healthy volunteer bleed at 6 weeks. The study extracted total RNA from unfractionated whole blood. TCRdb passed the RACE reads through MiXCR, listing each CDR3 protein once. Altogether approximately 84,000 distinct CDR3 sequences are present, over 6.5% being singletons, with the ten largest covering over 1.5%. Sequenced: whole blood. The receptors here all came from a male donor in good health. Some clones in this sample may be carry-over from other donors' samples.

Here the CDR3 DNA reads TGCAGCGTTGTACTCGGAAACACCATATATTTT. It encodes CSVVLGNTIYF. V and J are TRBV29-1 and TRBJ1-3; D is uncertain. CDR1 is SQVTM and CDR2 is ANQGSEA in the germline V gene. V was clipped by 4 bases and J by 4 bases, with 5 bases between them. This CDR3 spans 11 amino acids.

The chain recombines TRBV3-1 with TRBJ2-2, with D perhaps TRBD2 (6 bases). The germline CDR1 and CDR2 sequences are LGHDT and YNNKEL (reference sequence). The CDR3 spans 15 residues. V shed 1 base and J shed 3 bases, with 9 bases lying between them. CDR3 amino acids: CASSQVGSHTGELFF. DNA for the CDR3: TGTGCCAGCAGCCAAGTCGGGAGCCACACCGGGGAGCTGTTTTTT.

With respect to this clonotype: A much larger clone lies one base from this, so it may be a read error. The CDR3: CASSPGTGTYEQYF. The DNA of the CDR3 is TGTGCCAGCAGCCCCGGGACAGGGACCTACGAGCAGTACTTC. V usage is TRBV5-8 and J usage is TRBJ2-7, with 9 bases that match TRBD1. Germline V gene data show CDR1 as SGHTS and CDR2 as YDEGEE. This CDR3 comprises 14 residues. The junction had 4 bases not matched to a gene; V was cut back by 4 bases and J by 2 bases.

In this sample, this clonotype turned up a few times. V gene TRBV12-3 or TRBV12-4 combines with J gene TRBJ1-1, with 8 bases matching TRBD1. The CDR3 spans 14 residues. V shed 0 bases and J 9 bases; nucleotides not matched to a gene: 6. CDR3 amino acids: CASSLAPGGLKAFF. CDR3 bases: TGTGCCAGCAGTTTAGCCCCAGGGGGCCTTAAAGCTTTCTTT.

This clonotype was observed a few times. The chain links TRBV20-1 to TRBJ2-7; TRBD1 agrees at 8 bases. The V and J ends lost 6 bases and 6 bases, in that order; junction bases with no gene match: 34. The CDR3 contains 21 residues. The germline CDR1 and CDR2 sequences are DFQATT and SNEGSKA (reference sequence). Here the CDR3 reads CSAPAQGAHQGAPIVPSEQYF. The DNA for the CDR3 is TGCAGTGCCCCAGCGCAGGGGGCGCACCAGGGCGCACCAATCGTCCCCTCCGAGCAGTACTTC.

The chain carries TRBV7-9 and TRBJ1-4, with 10 bases aligning to TRBD1. This CDR3 is built from 16 residues. The J segment lost 6 bases and the V segment lost 5 bases, leaving 9 bases of the junction unmatched. The germline V gene has CDR1 SEHNR and CDR2 FQNEAQ (reference sequence). The CDR3 spells CASSTRTGTGDEKLFF. The CDR3 coding sequence is TGTGCCAGCAGCACCAGAACCGGGACAGGGGATGAAAAACTGTTTTTT.

V gene TRBV11-2 combines with J gene TRBJ2-3; no reliable D call. In germline, CDR1 is SGHAT, CDR2 FQNNGV. V gave up 3 bases and J gave up 1 base, with 8 bases separating them. The length of the CDR3 is 14 residues. The CDR3 sequence is CASSLEFGTDTQYF. The CDR3 bases are TGTGCCAGCAGCTTGGAGTTCGGCACAGATACGCAGTATTTT.

This clonotype was counted a few times. This rearrangement joins TRBV12-3 or TRBV12-4 to TRBJ1-2; D might be TRBD1 (6 bases). The V end was cut by 5 bases, the J end by 0 bases, with 10 bases between. The CDR3 is 14 residues long. The CDR3 DNA reads TGTGCCAGCAGTCTACGGACAGCTAACTATGGCTACACCTTC. It specifies CASSLRTANYGYTF.

This clonotype was counted ten times or more. J is TRBJ1-1 and V is TRBV7-3; the D gene is possibly TRBD1 (6 bases). The V end was cut by 5 bases, the J end by 0 bases, with 13 bases between. CDR1 is SGHTA and CDR2 is FQGTGA in the germline V gene. The CDR3 loop spans 15 amino acids. For the CDR3, the DNA is TGTGCCAGCAGCATACCCCGACAGGTGAACACTGAAGCTTTCTTT. The encoded protein is CASSIPRQVNTEAFF.

This clonotype has only a few counts. The genes are TRBV4-2 and TRBJ1-6; 7 nucleotides line up with TRBD1. Trimming cost V 0 bases and J 9 bases; bases outside gene matches: 11. CDR3 length: 17 residues. Germline assignment: CDR1 LGHNA and CDR2 YNFKEQ. The CDR3 is CASSQDSRQGGGSPLHF. Written as DNA, the CDR3 is TGTGCCAGCAGCCAAGATTCACGGCAGGGGGGAGGTTCACCCCTCCACTTT.

This clonotype was detected only a few times. The CDR3, as DNA: TGCAGCGTCCTACAGGGTCCCAAAAACATTCAGTACTTC. Protein product: CSVLQGPKNIQYF. The rearrangement joins TRBV29-1 to TRBJ2-4, with D tentatively TRBD1 (6 bases). The germline V gene has CDR1 SQVTM and CDR2 ANQGSEA. V lost 6 bases to trimming and J lost 2 bases, with 11 bases between them. The CDR3 is 13 amino acids.

V and J are TRBV27 and TRBJ1-6; D is uncertain. The CDR3 totals 16 residues. Trimming took off 7 bases at V and 7 bases at J, with 20 bases between the two ends. Germline CDR1 and CDR2: MNHEY and SMNVEV (reference sequence). The DNA of the CDR3 is TGTGCCAGCACTTTGAACCCCTTTTTTCAAAATTCACCCCTCCACTTT. This codes for CASTLNPFFQNSPLHF.

Many counts were recorded for this clonotype. The chain links TRBV20-1 to TRBJ2-4; 10 bases are a match to TRBD2. In germline, CDR1 is DFQATT, CDR2 SNEGSKA (reference sequence). The CDR3 spans 17 residues. V trimming: 3 bases; J trimming: 0 bases; junction bases outside the gene matches: 8. The CDR3 region is CSASLAGAGVAKNIQYF. The CDR3 nucleotides are TGCAGTGCTAGCCTAGCGGGAGCCGGGGTAGCCAAAAACATTCAGTACTTC.

This clonotype was seen more than once but under ten times. V is TRBV2 and J is TRBJ1-5; 9 bases are shared with TRBD1. CDR1 is SNHLY and CDR2 is FYNNEI in the germline V gene. V was clipped by 1 base and J by 3 bases; unmatched bases: 10. CDR3 length: 18 amino acids. The CDR3 coding sequence is TGTGCCAGCAGTGAAGGGGGGACAGGGAGCCTCTCCAATCAGCCCCAGCATTTT. The encoded protein is CASSEGGTGSLSNQPQHF.

This chain links TRBV20-1 with TRBJ1-1; a possible D gene is TRBD1 (6 bases). The germline V gene encodes CDR1 DFQATT and CDR2 SNEGSKA (reference sequence). V lost 6 bases and J lost 1, with 15 bases in between. This CDR3 comprises 14 residues. DNA of the CDR3: TGCAGTGCCAGGGGATTCCAGGAGAACACTGAAGCTTTCTTT. Its protein is CSARGFQENTEAFF.

The chain employs TRBV12-3 or TRBV12-4 and TRBJ2-1; 12 nucleotides agree with TRBD2. The ends lost 9 bases at V and 0 bases at J; junction bases unmatched: 9. CDR3 length: 17 amino acids. This chain's CDR3 is CASKLAGGHSSYNEQFF. Here the CDR3 DNA reads TGTGCCAGTAAACTAGCGGGGGGACATAGCTCCTACAATGAGCAGTTCTTC.

V and J are TRBV20-1 and TRBJ1-1; D ambiguous. Germline V gene sequence: CDR1 DFQATT, CDR2 SNEGSKA (reference sequence). The CDR3 is 12 amino acids. Trimming took 4 bases from V and 3 from J, leaving 9 bases between them. Here the CDR3 DNA reads TGCAGTGCTAACGACGGTTACACTGAAGCTTTCTTT. Its protein product is CSANDGYTEAFF.

This clonotype came up many times. In DNA, the CDR3 is TGTGCCAGCAGTCCAAGATATGATCAACTAGCCGGTACGCAGTATTTT. It specifies CASSPRYDQLAGTQYF. The chain uses TRBV27 and TRBJ2-3, with D perhaps TRBD2 (6 bases). Germline CDR1 and CDR2: MNHEY and SMNVEV (reference sequence). Between the trimmed V and J ends, which lost 5 bases and 8 bases, there was a span of 23 bases. CDR3 length: 16 amino acids.

The chain joins TRBV29-1 to TRBJ2-1; no clear D gene. CDR3 size: 15 residues. Germline CDR1 is SQVTM and CDR2 is ANQGSEA. Trimming shortened V by 0 bases and J by 3 bases, and 12 bases separated the two germline ends. This CDR3 is CSVEDRATLYNEQFF. The CDR3 DNA reads TGCAGCGTTGAAGATCGGGCGACTCTCTACAATGAGCAGTTCTTC.

In its sample, this clonotype was seen many times. This chain uses TRBV7-9 with TRBJ1-1; unclear D gene. Germline V CDR1 and CDR2: SEHNR, FQNEAQ (reference sequence). The CDR3 is made up of 15 amino acids. V lost 10 bases to trimming and J lost 0 bases, with 18 bases between them. In nucleotides, the CDR3 is TGTGCCACCCGCCGCGGTCGGGCCATGAACACTGAAGCTTTCTTT. It encodes CATRRGRAMNTEAFF. The whole variable domain, filled in from reference TRBV7-9 and TRBJ1-1, reads DTGVSQNPRHKITKRGQNVTFRCDPISEHNRLYWYRQTLGQGPEFLTYFQNEAQLEKSRLLSDRFSAERPKGSFSTLEIQRTEQGDSAMYLCATRRGRAMNTEAFFGQGTRLTVV.

CDR3 in DNA: TGTGCCAGCAGTTACTCGATGTGGCGAGGCGGTTACGAGCAGTACTTC. Translating gives CASSYSMWRGGYEQYF. V and J are TRBV6-5 and TRBJ2-7; D call uncertain. This CDR3 spans 16 amino acids. Germline loops: CDR1 MNHEY, CDR2 SVGAGI. Trimming stripped 0 bases from V and 4 bases from J, with 16 bases between.

This clonotype was observed at least ten times. The chain links TRBV10-3 to TRBJ2-7, with no clear D. The CDR3 length is 15 residues. The germline CDR1 and CDR2 sequences are ENHRY and SYGVKD. V was trimmed by 7 bases and J by 1 base, leaving 17 bases between them. The chain's CDR3 is CAIMLGPPGSYEQYF. The CDR3 nucleotides are TGTGCCATCATGCTGGGCCCTCCCGGGTCCTACGAGCAGTACTTC.

The J gene is TRBJ2-3, the V gene TRBV2; TRBD2 is a possible D gene (5 bases). The V and J ends lost 7 bases and 2 bases respectively, with 10 bases between them. The CDR3 sequence is 13 residues long. Germline lookup yields CDR1 SNHLY and CDR2 FYNNEI. CDR3 DNA sequence: TGTGCCAGCACAAGGAGGATCACAGATACGCAGTATTTT. Its protein is CASTRRITDTQYF.

This clonotype was seen a few times. This sequence joins TRBV6-2 or TRBV6-3 and TRBJ2-6, with 8 positions matching TRBD1. This CDR3 has 16 residues. CDR1 and CDR2 from the germline V gene are MNHEY and SVGEGT. Trimming cost V 5 bases and J 1 base; bases outside gene matches: 4. This chain's CDR3 is CASSAHRGSGANVLTF. CDR3 nucleotide sequence: TGTGCCAGCAGTGCCCACAGGGGGTCTGGGGCCAACGTCCTGACTTTC.

The chain is built from TRBV2 and TRBJ1-2; possible D gene TRBD1, 5 bases. The V gene's germline CDR1 is SNHLY and CDR2 FYNNEI. V gave up 8 bases and J gave up 4 bases, with 11 bases separating them. The CDR3 spans 12 residues. The CDR3 region has the DNA TGTGCCAGCGGGGGGAGGGCCTATGGCTACACCTTC. This translates into CASGGRAYGYTF.

This clonotype appeared a few times. The chain carries TRBV3-1 and TRBJ2-7; a weak D match, TRBD2 (6 bases). The CDR3 contains 14 residues. The V gene's germline CDR1 is LGHDT and CDR2 YNNKEL (reference sequence). Trimming stripped 4 bases from V and 7 bases from J, with 17 bases between. The CDR3 protein is CASSPGVAALEQYF. The CDR3 bases are TGTGCCAGCAGCCCAGGAGTAGCGGCTTTGGAGCAGTACTTC.

The J gene is TRBJ2-3, the V gene TRBV20-1; D is tentatively TRBD1 or TRBD2 (5 bases each). Trimming removed 6 bases from V and 4 bases from J, with 17 bases in between. CDR3 length: 14 residues. Per germline, CDR1 DFQATT and CDR2 SNEGSKA (reference sequence). The CDR3: CSARDGLNPDTQYF. As DNA, the CDR3 is TGCAGTGCCAGGGACGGCCTAAACCCAGATACGCAGTATTTT.

The gene calls are TRBV9 and TRBJ2-5; no firm D call. CDR1 and CDR2 from the germline V gene are SGDLS and YYNGEE. V was clipped by 3 bases and J by 0 bases, with 3 bases between them. This CDR3 is built from 12 residues. The CDR3 is CASSANQETQYF. The CDR3 DNA reads TGTGCCAGCAGCGCAAACCAAGAGACCCAGTACTTC.

This chain joins TRBV20-1 and TRBJ2-1, with D unresolved. The V end was cut by 1 base, the J end by 0 bases, with 7 bases between. This CDR3 is 14 amino acids long. The germline V gene has CDR1 DFQATT and CDR2 SNEGSKA (reference sequence). CDR3 in amino acids: CSARVQSSYNEQFF. The CDR3 region has the DNA TGCAGTGCTAGAGTACAAAGCTCCTACAATGAGCAGTTCTTC.

This clonotype came up a few times. V and J are TRBV27 and TRBJ2-6, with D possibly TRBD2 on 7 matching bases. This CDR3 comprises 20 residues. Trimming left V 7 bases short and J 2 bases short, with 27 bases between. Germline loops: CDR1 MNHEY, CDR2 SMNVEV (reference sequence). In DNA, the CDR3 is TGTGCCAGCACCACAGTAAATGCGGGGGCGCTTTTTACTGGGGCCAACGTCCTGACTTTC. Protein product: CASTTVNAGALFTGANVLTF.